This T cell receptor (beta chain) was recorded in a study of blood T cells in healthy people across ages. This CDR3 has 14 residues. The germline CDR1 and CDR2 sequences are MNHEY and SVGAGI. V gave up 0 bases and J gave up 8 bases; unmatched junction bases: 3. Together with a sample-barcoded 5' primer, a J-beta primer mix was included in a second PCR lasting roughly 6 to 12 cycles. TCRdb used MiXCR to reprocess the 5' RACE reads, holding one entry per CDR3 protein. This sample has 800,000 to 950,000 distinct CDR3 sequences, with roughly 35% found just once. The table lists this clonotype with many counts.

V is TRBV6-5 and J is TRBJ2-4; 8 bases agree with TRBD1. Sequenced sample: blood. This TCR derives from a man aged 18 to 29 in good health. The CDR3 here is CASSYSGQDDIQYF. As DNA, the CDR3 is TGTGCCAGCAGTTACTCGGGACAGGACGACATTCAGTACTTC.